Many counts were recorded for the clone carrying this TCR beta chain. The data originate from a study of T-cell reconstitution after alpha-beta-depleted transplantation in children. During its preparation, the TCRbeta library received unique molecular identifiers. TCRdb used MiXCR to reprocess the PCR reads, holding one entry per CDR3 protein. The table has some 78,000 distinct CDR3 sequences, around 14% seen once. This TCR came from a male patient aged 2 to 10 who had a stem cell transplant for acute lymphoblastic leukemia, so the T cells may come from the graft donor. Sequences were derived from PBMCs, mostly from graft donor cells, sampled 180 days after TCRalphabeta/CD19-depleted stem cell transplant.

CDR3 nucleotide sequence: TGTGCCAGCAGTTCCCAAGGGTTCGCCACCAAGGGTTCACCCCCGAACACTCAAGAGACCCAGTACTTC. Its translation: CASSSQGFATKGSPPNTQETQYF. The chain uses TRBV6-2 or TRBV6-3 and TRBJ2-5, with D unresolved. V dropped 4 bases and J dropped 2 bases, with 38 bases sitting between them. The germline CDR1 and CDR2 sequences are MNHEY and SVGEGT. This CDR3 is built from 23 residues.